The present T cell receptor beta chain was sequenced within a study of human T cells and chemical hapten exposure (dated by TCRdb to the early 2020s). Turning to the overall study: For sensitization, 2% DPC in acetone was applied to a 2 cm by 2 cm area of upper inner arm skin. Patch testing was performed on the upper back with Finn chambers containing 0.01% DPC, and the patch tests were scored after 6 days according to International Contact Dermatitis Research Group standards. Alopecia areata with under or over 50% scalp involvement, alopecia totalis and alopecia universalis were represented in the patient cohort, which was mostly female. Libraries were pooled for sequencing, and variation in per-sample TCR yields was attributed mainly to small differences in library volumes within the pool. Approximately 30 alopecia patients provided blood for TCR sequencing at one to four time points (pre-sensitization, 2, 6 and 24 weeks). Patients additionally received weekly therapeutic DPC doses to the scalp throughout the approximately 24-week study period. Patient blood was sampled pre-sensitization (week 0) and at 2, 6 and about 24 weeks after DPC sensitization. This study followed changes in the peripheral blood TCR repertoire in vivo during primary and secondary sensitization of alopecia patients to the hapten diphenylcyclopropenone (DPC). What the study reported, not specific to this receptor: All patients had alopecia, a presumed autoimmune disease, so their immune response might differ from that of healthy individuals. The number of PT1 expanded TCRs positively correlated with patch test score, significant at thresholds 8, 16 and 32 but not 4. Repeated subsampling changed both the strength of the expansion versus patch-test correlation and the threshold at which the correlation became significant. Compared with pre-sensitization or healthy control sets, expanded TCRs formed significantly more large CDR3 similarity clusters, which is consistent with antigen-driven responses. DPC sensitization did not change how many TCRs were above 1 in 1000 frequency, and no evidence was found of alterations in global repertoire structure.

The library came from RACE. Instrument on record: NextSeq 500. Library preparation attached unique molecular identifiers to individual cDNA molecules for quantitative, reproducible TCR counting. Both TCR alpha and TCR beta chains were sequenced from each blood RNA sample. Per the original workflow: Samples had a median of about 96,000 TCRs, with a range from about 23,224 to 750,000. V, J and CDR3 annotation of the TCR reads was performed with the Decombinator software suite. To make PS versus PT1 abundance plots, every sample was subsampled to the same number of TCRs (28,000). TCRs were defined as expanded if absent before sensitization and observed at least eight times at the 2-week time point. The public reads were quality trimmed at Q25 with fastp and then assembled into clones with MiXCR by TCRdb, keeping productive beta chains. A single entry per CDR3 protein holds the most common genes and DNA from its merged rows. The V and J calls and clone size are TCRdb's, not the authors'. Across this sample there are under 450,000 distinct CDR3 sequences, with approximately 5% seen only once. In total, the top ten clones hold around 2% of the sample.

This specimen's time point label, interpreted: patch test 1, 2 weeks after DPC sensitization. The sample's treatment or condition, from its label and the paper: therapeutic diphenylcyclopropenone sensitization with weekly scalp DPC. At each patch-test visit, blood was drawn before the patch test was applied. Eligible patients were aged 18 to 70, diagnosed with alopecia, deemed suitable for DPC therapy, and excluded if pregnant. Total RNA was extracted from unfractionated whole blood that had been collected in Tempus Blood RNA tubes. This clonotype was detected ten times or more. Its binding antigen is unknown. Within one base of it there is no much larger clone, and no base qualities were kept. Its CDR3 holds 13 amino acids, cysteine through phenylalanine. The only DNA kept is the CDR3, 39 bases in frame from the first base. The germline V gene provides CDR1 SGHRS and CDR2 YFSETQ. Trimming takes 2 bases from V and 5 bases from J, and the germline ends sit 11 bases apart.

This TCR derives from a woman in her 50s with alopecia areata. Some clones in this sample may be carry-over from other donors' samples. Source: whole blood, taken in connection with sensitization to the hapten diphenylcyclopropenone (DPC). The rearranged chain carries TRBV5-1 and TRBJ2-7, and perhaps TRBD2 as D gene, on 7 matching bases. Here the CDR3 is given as CASSFGGADEQYF. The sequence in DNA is TGCGCCAGCAGCTTTGGGGGGGCCGACGAGCAGTACTTC.